This TCR beta chain was sequenced in a study of blood T cell repertoires in COVID-19. Study as a whole: There were acute and convalescent COVID-19 samples, and they came from the United States, Italy and Spain. The analysed material was cDNA or gDNA that came from T cells, B-cell-depleted T cells, or PBMCs.

CDR3 length equals 20 residues. J lost 4 bases, V lost 4 bases, and 17 bases had no gene match. Germline V gene data show CDR1 as LGHNA and CDR2 as YNFKEQ. In the original processing: By means of reference gene primer amplification, nucleated cell counts were estimated. Here immunoSEQ multiplex PCR was the method, and the copy in TCRdb shows in-frame clones only, minus some. V and J calls and clone size are copied from that table; D and trimming were computed from the DNA. The sample has roughly 260,000 clones, more than 75% seen once. This clone has more than one count but fewer than ten. The sequence derives from a middle-aged man who had recovered from COVID-19. The sequencing sample was made of peripheral blood. The chain recombines TRBV4-2 with TRBJ2-3; 13 bases are a match to TRBD2. CDR3 coding DNA: TGTGCCAGCAGCCGGGAAACTACTAGCGGGGGGGCCCAGGGTCCAGATACGCAGTATTTT. Translation gives CASSRETTSGGAQGPDTQYF.